One T cell receptor beta chain is described in this entry. Its antigen is as yet unknown. The data stem from a study of graft-versus-host responses after intestinal transplantation. Study-level findings and limits: Early post-transplant HvG declines were associated with peak circulating GvH clone levels.

Germline CDR1 and CDR2: MNHNY and SVGAGI (reference sequence). The CDR3 sequence is 15 residues long. The V gene lost 2 bases and the J gene lost 3 bases, with 13 bases spanning the gap. The assay was immunoSEQ multiplex PCR, and TCRdb's table has in-frame clones only and misses some. Of about 120,000 clones in the sample, approximately 95% were seen once. The chain joins TRBV6-6 to TRBJ1-2; a possible D gene is TRBD1 (5 bases). Specimen: unstimulated CD8+ T cells sorted from spleen or lymph node cells, collected before intestinal transplant. The TCR comes from a human donor who received an intestinal transplant. CDR3 in DNA: TGTGCCAGCAGTTACAGGGACTTATTGTACTATGGCTACACCTTC. Encoded protein: CASSYRDLLYYGYTF.